Listed here is a single T cell receptor (beta chain). Preparation of the TCRbeta library used unique molecular identifiers. A single record per CDR3 protein comes from TCRdb applying MiXCR to the PCR reads. The sample records about 610,000 distinct CDR3 sequences, more than 9% being singletons. These data belong to a study of T-cell reconstitution after alpha-beta-depleted transplantation in children. Germline assignment: CDR1 DFQATT and CDR2 SNEGSKA (reference sequence). Unmatched junction bases numbered 10, after V lost 0 bases and J lost 10 bases. There are 16 residues in the CDR3. The chain couples TRBV20-1 to TRBJ2-1; 12 positions match TRBD2. The clonotype comes from a human donor who donated a stem cell graft to a child with acute myeloid leukemia. Sequenced here: PBMCs from the stem cell graft donor, sampled from the stem cell graft. CDR3 loop: CSARDSGTSGWGEQFF. Here the CDR3 DNA reads TGCAGTGCTAGAGACTCCGGGACTAGCGGGTGGGGCGAGCAGTTCTTC.